This T cell receptor (beta chain) appears in the sequencing data of a study of blood T cell repertoires in COVID-19. Study-level background: There were acute and convalescent COVID-19 samples, and they came from the United States, Italy and Spain. Sample material is recorded as cDNA or gDNA derived from T cells, B-cell-depleted T cells, or PBMCs.

V was clipped by 7 bases and J by 4 bases, with 22 bases between them. Looked up from germline, CDR1 is LGHDT and CDR2 is YNNKEL (reference sequence). This CDR3 is built from 16 residues. In the original processing: Reference gene primers were amplified, and this amplification served to estimate nucleated cell counts. Measured with immunoSEQ multiplex PCR; TCRdb has only the in-frame clones, and not every one. From that table come the V and J calls and clone size; the DNA was used to work out D and trimming. The sample records about 120,000 clones, roughly 80% being singletons. Material: peripheral blood. This receptor was taken from a man in his fifties or sixties with acute or convalescent COVID-19. The V and J genes are TRBV3-1 (or the pseudogene TRBV3-2) and TRBJ1-2; the D gene is possibly TRBD1 (6 bases). CDR3: CASTRKWNRDGYGYTF. DNA of the CDR3: TGTGCCAGCACCCGAAAGTGGAACAGGGACGGCTATGGCTACACCTTC.